The text below deals with one TCR beta chain. The method was immunoSEQ multiplex PCR; TCRdb's version includes in-frame clones alone and lacks a portion of them. Of 200,000 to 250,000 clones in the sample, more than 85% were seen once. In germline, CDR1 is SGHAT, CDR2 FQNNGV. The V gene end was trimmed by 5 bases and the J gene end by 1 base; junction bases not matched to a gene: 8. The CDR3 totals 16 residues. The record originates from a study of blood T cell repertoires in COVID-19. The TCR sequence derives from a woman in her forties or fifties with COVID-19, enrolled during active disease. The V and J genes are TRBV11-2 and TRBJ2-1, with 7 bases that match TRBD2. Material for sequencing was peripheral blood. CDR3 sequence: CASSAGTTASYNEQFF. The CDR3 nucleotides read TGTGCCAGCAGCGCCGGGACTACCGCATCCTACAATGAGCAGTTCTTC.